The rows below give T cell receptor beta chains drawn from one sample of a study of shared clonotypes between healthy human individuals. Repertoires were generated with immunoSEQ multiplex PCR, while TCRdb's copy carries only in-frame clones and drops some. The sample holds some 490,000 clones, approximately 82% seen once. The sample comprised PBMCs. These receptor sequences come from a woman in her 40s in good health. Some clones in this sample may be carry-over from other donors' samples. CDR3s include the opening cysteine and the closing phenylalanine or tryptophan. The order of the fields is J gene, clone size, D gene, V gene, CDR3 protein, CDR3 DNA. D genes are given only for firm matches. Expanded clones get a size class; other rows say once, few or many, or leave the size out.

TRBJ2-3,.,.,TRBV21-1,CASSPEGGTSTDTQYF,TGTGCCAGCAGTCCTGAGGGCGGGACTAGCACAGATACGCAGTATTTT
TRBJ2-7,.,.,TRBV28,CASSRGSSYEQYF,TGTGCCAGCAGCCGGGGGTCCTCCTACGAGCAGTACTTC
TRBJ2-2,few,.,TRBV10-3,CAISGHPQAPGELFF,TGTGCCATCAGTGGACACCCCCAGGCCCCCGGGGAGCTGTTTTTT
TRBJ2-7,.,.,TRBV6-5,CASSYSGLAGGYEQYF,TGTGCCAGCAGTTACTCGGGGCTAGCTGGGGGCTACGAGCAGTACTTC
TRBJ2-1,.,.,TRBV10-3,CAISRDLLHNEQFF,TGTGCCATCAGCCGGGACTTACTCCACAATGAGCAGTTCTTC
TRBJ2-3,.,.,TRBV4-1,CASSQGGNSAGTDTQYF,TGCGCCAGCAGCCAAGGAGGGAACAGCGCTGGCACAGATACGCAGTATTTT
TRBJ2-2,.,TRBD2,TRBV7-9,CASSLGLASGELFF,TGTGCCAGCAGCTTAGGACTAGCGAGCGGGGAGCTGTTTTTT
TRBJ2-7,.,TRBD1,TRBV10-2,CASSWDRQIYEQYF,TGCGCCAGCAGTTGGGACAGGCAAATCTACGAGCAGTACTTC
TRBJ1-5,.,TRBD1,TRBV2,CASSVQGARQPQHF,TGTGCCAGCAGTGTGCAGGGGGCTAGGCAGCCCCAGCATTTT
TRBJ1-2,.,TRBD1,TRBV9,CASSVMDRPYGYTF,TGTGCCAGCAGCGTAATGGACAGGCCCTATGGCTACACCTTC
TRBJ2-7,.,.,TRBV29-1,CSVRQRINYEQYF,TGCAGCGTGAGACAGAGAATTAACTACGAGCAGTACTTC
TRBJ1-2,.,.,TRBV5-4,CASTKGLPGGYTF,TGTGCCAGCACGAAAGGGCTCCCGGGCGGCTACACCTTC
TRBJ2-1,.,TRBD2,TRBV28,CASSTSGRGPYNEQFF,TGTGCCAGCAGTACCAGCGGGAGAGGCCCCTACAATGAGCAGTTCTTC
TRBJ1-4,.,.,TRBV5-6,CASSPRPGRGEKLFF,TGTGCCAGCAGCCCCCGCCCTGGGCGGGGGGAAAAACTGTTTTTT
TRBJ2-3,.,TRBD1,TRBV4-3,CASSQDSDRDLPDTQYF,TGCGCCAGCAGCCAAGACTCGGACAGGGATTTGCCAGATACGCAGTATTTT
TRBJ1-4,.,.,TRBV15,CATSRDPDRPNEKLFF,TGTGCCACCAGCAGAGATCCCGACAGGCCTAATGAAAAACTGTTTTTT
TRBJ1-4,.,.,TRBV19,CASSPVPNEKLFF,TGTGCCAGTAGTCCAGTTCCTAATGAAAAACTGTTTTTT
TRBJ2-3,.,.,TRBV2,CASSSGVFSTDTQYF,TGTGCCAGCAGTTCGGGAGTCTTCAGCACAGATACGCAGTATTTT
TRBJ1-2,.,TRBD1,TRBV7-3,CASSLGPDRGGGYTF,TGTGCCAGCAGCTTGGGACCAGACAGGGGAGGAGGCTACACCTTC
TRBJ2-7,few,.,TRBV27,CASTKTGGRPYEQYF,TGTGCCAGCACTAAGACCGGGGGACGACCTTACGAGCAGTACTTC
TRBJ2-2,few,.,TRBV5-1,CASSLDHTGELFF,TGCGCCAGCAGCTTGGACCACACCGGGGAGCTGTTTTTT
TRBJ2-5,.,TRBD2,TRBV4-1,CASSQGTSGRFQETQYF,TGCGCCAGCAGCCAGGGGACTAGCGGGAGGTTTCAAGAGACCCAGTACTTC
TRBJ2-1,.,.,TRBV29-1,CSVGRVGNEQFF,TGCAGCGTGGGCAGAGTGGGGAATGAGCAGTTCTTC
TRBJ2-2,few,.,TRBV27,CASSLRRTINTGELFF,TGTGCCAGCAGTTTGAGACGGACAATAAACACCGGGGAGCTGTTTTTT
TRBJ2-7,.,TRBD2,TRBV6-6,CASSTRLADTYEQYF,TGTGCCAGCAGTACCCGGCTAGCGGACACCTACGAGCAGTACTTC
TRBJ2-1,.,TRBD2,TRBV5-4,CASTTAGLAFLYNEQFF,TGTGCCAGCACCACCGCCGGACTAGCTTTTCTCTACAATGAGCAGTTCTTC
TRBJ2-1,.,TRBD2,TRBV11-3,CASSPGLVTSEDEQFF,TGTGCCAGCAGCCCAGGACTGGTGACTAGCGAGGATGAGCAGTTCTTC
TRBJ1-4,.,TRBD1,TRBV29-1,CSGGQGEKLFF,TGCAGCGGGGGACAGGGTGAAAAACTGTTTTTT
TRBJ2-1,.,TRBD2,TRBV5-1,CASSLQQGLAGVNEQFF,TGCGCCAGCAGCCTACAACAGGGACTAGCGGGGGTCAATGAGCAGTTCTTC
TRBJ2-1,many,.,TRBV12-5,CASSKGRDNEQFF,TGTGCTAGTTCAAAGGGGCGGGACAATGAGCAGTTCTTC
TRBJ2-5,.,.,TRBV2,CASTAGFQETQYF,TGTGCCAGCACAGCAGGCTTCCAAGAGACCCAGTACTTC
TRBJ2-7,few,.,TRBV5-1,CASSEGPLVEQYF,TGCGCCAGCAGCGAAGGTCCCCTCGTGGAGCAGTACTTC
TRBJ2-7,.,.,TRBV6-6,CASSSRVWHEQYF,TGTGCCAGCAGTTCCAGGGTTTGGCACGAGCAGTACTTC
TRBJ1-5,.,.,TRBV29-1,CSAGGGRSSSNQPQHF,TGCAGCGCTGGTGGGGGCAGGAGTTCCAGCAATCAGCCCCAGCATTTT
TRBJ2-7,.,TRBD2,TRBV6-4,CASSPTSVPYEQYF,TGTGCCAGCAGTCCGACTAGCGTCCCCTACGAGCAGTACTTC
TRBJ2-1,many,.,TRBV10-1,CASSESAGTYNEQFF,TGCGCCAGCAGTGAGTCGGCAGGGACCTACAATGAGCAGTTCTTC
TRBJ1-5,once,TRBD1,TRBV6-1,CASSEWTGVYQPQHF,TGTGCCAGCAGTGAATGGACAGGGGTTTATCAGCCCCAGCATTTT
TRBJ2-2,.,.,TRBV19,CASSRQRNTGELFF,TGTGCCAGTAGTCGGCAGCGAAACACCGGGGAGCTGTTTTTT
TRBJ2-5,.,.,TRBV7-8,CASSTFETQYF,TGTGCCAGCAGCACCTTCGAGACCCAGTACTTC
TRBJ2-7,.,.,TRBV11-3,CASSFNNRDEQYF,TGTGCCAGCAGCTTTAATAACAGGGACGAGCAGTACTTC
TRBJ1-2,.,TRBD1,TRBV19,CASSATGNYGYTF,TGTGCCAGTAGTGCGACAGGGAACTATGGCTACACCTTC